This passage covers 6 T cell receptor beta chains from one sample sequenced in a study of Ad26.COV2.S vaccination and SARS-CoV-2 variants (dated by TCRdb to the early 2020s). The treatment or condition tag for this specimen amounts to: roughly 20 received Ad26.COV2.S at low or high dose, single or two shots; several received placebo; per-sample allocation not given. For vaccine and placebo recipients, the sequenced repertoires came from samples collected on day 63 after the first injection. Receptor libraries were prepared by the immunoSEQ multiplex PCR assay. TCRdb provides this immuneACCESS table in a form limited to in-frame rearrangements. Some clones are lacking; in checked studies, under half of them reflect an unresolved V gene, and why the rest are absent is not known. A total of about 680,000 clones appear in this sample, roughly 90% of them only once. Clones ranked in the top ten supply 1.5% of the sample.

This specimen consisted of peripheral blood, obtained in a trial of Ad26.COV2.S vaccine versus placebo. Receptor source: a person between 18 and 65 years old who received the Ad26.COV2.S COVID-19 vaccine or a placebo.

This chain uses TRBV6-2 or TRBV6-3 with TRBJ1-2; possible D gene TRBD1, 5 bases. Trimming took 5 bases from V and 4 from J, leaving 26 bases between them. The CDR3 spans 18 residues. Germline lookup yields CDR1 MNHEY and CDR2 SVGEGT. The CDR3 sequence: CASSKPLRVPGLSYGYTF. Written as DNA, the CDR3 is TGTGCCAGCAGTAAACCTTTGCGGGTACCGGGACTGTCCTATGGCTACACCTTC.

CDR3 region: CAISPGDSQNTEAFF. CDR3 in DNA: TGTGCCATCAGCCCCGGGGACTCCCAGAACACTGAAGCTTTCTTT. The V gene is TRBV10-3, the J gene TRBJ1-1, with D tentatively TRBD1 (5 bases). Germline V gives CDR1 ENHRY, CDR2 SYGVKD. The CDR3 length is 15 residues. V was cut by 6 bases and J by 1 base, with 15 bases left in between.

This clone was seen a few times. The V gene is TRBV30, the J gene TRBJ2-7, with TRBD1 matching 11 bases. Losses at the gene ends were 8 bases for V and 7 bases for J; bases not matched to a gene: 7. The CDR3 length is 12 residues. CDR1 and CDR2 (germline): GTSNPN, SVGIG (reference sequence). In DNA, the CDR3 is TGTGCCCTCGGGACAGGGGGAGGAGAGCAGTACTTC. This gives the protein CALGTGGGEQYF.

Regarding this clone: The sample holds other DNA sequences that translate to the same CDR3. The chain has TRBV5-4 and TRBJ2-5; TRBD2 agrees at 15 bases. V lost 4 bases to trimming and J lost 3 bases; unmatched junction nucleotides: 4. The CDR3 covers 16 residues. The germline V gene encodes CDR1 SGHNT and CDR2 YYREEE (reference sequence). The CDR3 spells CASSLGLAGGEETQYF. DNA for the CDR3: TGTGCCAGCAGCCTGGGACTAGCGGGAGGTGAAGAGACCCAGTACTTC. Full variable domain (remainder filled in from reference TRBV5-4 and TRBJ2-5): ETGVTQSPTHLIKTRGQQVTLRCSSQSGHNTVSWYQQALGQGPQFIFQYYREEENGRGNFPPRFSGLQFPNYSSELNVNALELDDSALYLCASSLGLAGGEETQYFGPGTRLLVL.

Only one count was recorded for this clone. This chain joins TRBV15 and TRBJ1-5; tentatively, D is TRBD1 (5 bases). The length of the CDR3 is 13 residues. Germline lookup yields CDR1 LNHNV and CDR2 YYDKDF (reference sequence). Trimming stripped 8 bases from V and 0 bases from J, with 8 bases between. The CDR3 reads CATGGYSNQPQHF. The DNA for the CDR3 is TGTGCCACCGGGGGTTATAGCAATCAGCCCCAGCATTTT.

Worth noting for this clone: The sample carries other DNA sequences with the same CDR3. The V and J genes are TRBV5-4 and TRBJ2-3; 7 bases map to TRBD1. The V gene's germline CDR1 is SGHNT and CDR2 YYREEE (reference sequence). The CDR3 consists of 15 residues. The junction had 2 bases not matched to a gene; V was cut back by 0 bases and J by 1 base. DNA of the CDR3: TGTGCCAGCAGCTTGGGACAGGGAGGCACAGATACGCAGTATTTT. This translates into CASSLGQGGTDTQYF.